This entry describes one T cell receptor beta chain. TCRdb keeps only in-frame clones here, not all; method: immunoSEQ multiplex PCR. The table records tens of thousands of clones, 85% to 90% of them present only once. This record belongs to a study of PD-1 blockade in classical Hodgkin lymphoma. The time point denotes: cycle 4 day 1 (C4D1), after more than 5 weeks of nivolumab. Brentuximab vedotin exposure varied among the patients, all of whom had relapsed after autologous stem cell transplantation. Magnetic negative selection served to purify CD4+ T cells out of PBMCs that had been thawed. The germline V and J ends were trimmed by 0 bases and 7 bases, with 11 bases remaining between them. The CDR3 contains 14 residues. Germline CDR1 is SGHRS and CDR2 is YFSETQ.

The rearrangement joins TRBV5-1 to TRBJ2-1; possible D gene TRBD2, 6 bases. Sequenced here: CD4+ T cells from blood, sampled before the fourth cycle of nivolumab. This clonotype was obtained from a human donor with classical Hodgkin lymphoma. CDR3 amino acids: CASSLGLVGNEQFF. The CDR3 bases are TGCGCCAGCAGCTTGGGACTAGTAGGGAATGAGCAGTTCTTC.